This TCR beta chain comes out of a study of sequential checkpoint blockade in melanoma. As for the study in general: Both treatment sequences were followed by maintenance nivolumab.

Assay used: immunoSEQ multiplex PCR; TCRdb lists only in-frame clones, some missing. The sample has about 22,000 clones; roughly 80% are singletons. The CDR3 totals 12 residues. CDR1 MNHNY and CDR2 SVGAGI come from the germline V gene (reference sequence). Treatment of the sample: randomized to nivolumab then ipilimumab (arm A) or the reverse (arm B). Patients had received no earlier DNA-damaging chemotherapy. The sequences come from CD8+ T cells sorted from blood (inferred from file names), collected from a patient given nivolumab and ipilimumab in sequence. The sequence came from a human donor with melanoma. The chain joins TRBV6-6 to TRBJ2-5, with D uncertain. The DNA end is a closer match to TRBJ2-7, so the J assignment may be wrong. The CDR3 loop is CASSWSANEQYF. CDR3 in DNA: TGTGCCAGCAGTTGGTCCGCGAACGAGCAGTACTTC.